What follows are 9 T cell receptor beta chains derived from one specimen sequenced in a study of T cells in narcolepsy. Data came from immunoSEQ multiplex PCR; TCRdb stores just in-frame clones and leaves some out. The sample contains under 35,000 clones, about 85% of which appear only once. Sequencing input: memory (CD45RA-) CD4+ T cells from blood. The origin of the receptors is a human donor in good health.

This clone showed up just once. The chain employs TRBV28 and TRBJ1-2; no clear D gene. Trimming took 4 bases from V and 8 from J, leaving 17 bases between them. Looked up from germline, CDR1 is MDHEN and CDR2 is SYDVKM. The CDR3 is 14 amino acids. DNA for the CDR3: TGTGCCAGCAGTTCCCCAGGCCTCTATGGGGGCTACACCTTC. Translation: CASSSPGLYGGYTF.

V usage is TRBV6-1 and J usage is TRBJ2-3; 9 nucleotides line up with TRBD1. Germline-derived CDR1 and CDR2 are MNHNS and SASEGT. Trimming took 3 bases from V and 5 from J; bases not matched to a gene: 12. This CDR3 spans 17 amino acids. CDR3 DNA: TGTGCCAGCAGTGACCGGGACAGGGTTCTGTACAGAGATACGCAGTATTTT. This translates into CASSDRDRVLYRDTQYF.

This clone was counted only a few times. The rearrangement uses TRBV2 and TRBJ2-1, with 8 bases aligning to TRBD1. J gave up 6 bases and V 4 bases, and 8 bases lay outside the gene matches. Germline CDR1 is SNHLY and CDR2 is FYNNEI. The CDR3 has 15 amino acids. The CDR3 DNA sequence: TGTGCCAGCAGTGTGGGCAGGGGGCTTTTCAATGAGCAGTTCTTC. The encoded protein is CASSVGRGLFNEQFF.

The V gene is TRBV5-1, the J gene TRBJ2-5; 7 bases fit TRBD2. The V gene end was trimmed by 9 bases and the J gene end by 5 bases; junction bases not matched to a gene: 16. This CDR3 contains 15 residues. Germline V gene lookup returns CDR1 SGHRS and CDR2 YFSETQ. The CDR3 DNA reads as TGCGCCACCACCTACAGCGGGGATACGGGGGAGACCCAGTACTTC. Encoded protein: CATTYSGDTGETQYF.

The rearrangement uses TRBV7-9 and TRBJ2-5, with 9 positions matching TRBD2. CDR3 size: 18 residues. CDR1 and CDR2 (germline): SEHNR, FQNEAQ (reference sequence). V shed 2 bases and J 4 bases; nucleotides not matched to a gene: 14. In DNA, the CDR3 is TGTGCCAGCAGCTTAAAGCGGGGGGACCCCAAAGCGGGAGAGACCCAGTACTTC. It codes for CASSLKRGDPKAGETQYF.

The rearrangement uses TRBV20-1 and TRBJ2-7, with a tentative D call TRBD1 (6 bases). Germline CDR1 and CDR2: DFQATT and SNEGSKA (reference sequence). CDR3 length: 11 amino acids. Trimming removed 2 bases at V and 6 bases at J, with 8 bases between. The CDR3 DNA sequence: TGCAGTGCTAGAAGACAGGTCGAGCAGTACTTC. Its translation: CSARRQVEQYF.

The chain recombines TRBV1 with TRBJ2-5. TRBV1 represents a pseudogene. CDR3 length equals 11 residues. For the CDR3, the DNA is TGCACCCGGGACGGGGCCGAGACCCAGTACTTC. Protein sequence: CTRDGAETQYF.

The chain links TRBV4-3 to TRBJ2-3, with D perhaps TRBD2 (6 bases). V lost 1 base, J lost 6 bases, and 17 bases lay in between. The CDR3 contains 16 residues. The germline gives CDR1 LGHNA, CDR2 YSLEER. CDR3 bases: TGCGCCAGCAGCCAAGGGATCCGGGGGACGGAGGATACGCAGTATTTT. Residues: CASSQGIRGTEDTQYF.

This clone was picked up one time. The chain's CDR3 is CASSSTGNYGYTF. The DNA for the CDR3 is TGTGCCAGCAGTTCGACAGGGAACTATGGCTACACCTTC. The chain has TRBV28 and TRBJ1-2, with 7 nucleotides matching TRBD1. The CDR3 sequence is 13 residues long. Losses at the gene ends were 4 bases for V and 2 bases for J; bases not matched to a gene: 1. Per germline, CDR1 MDHEN and CDR2 SYDVKM.